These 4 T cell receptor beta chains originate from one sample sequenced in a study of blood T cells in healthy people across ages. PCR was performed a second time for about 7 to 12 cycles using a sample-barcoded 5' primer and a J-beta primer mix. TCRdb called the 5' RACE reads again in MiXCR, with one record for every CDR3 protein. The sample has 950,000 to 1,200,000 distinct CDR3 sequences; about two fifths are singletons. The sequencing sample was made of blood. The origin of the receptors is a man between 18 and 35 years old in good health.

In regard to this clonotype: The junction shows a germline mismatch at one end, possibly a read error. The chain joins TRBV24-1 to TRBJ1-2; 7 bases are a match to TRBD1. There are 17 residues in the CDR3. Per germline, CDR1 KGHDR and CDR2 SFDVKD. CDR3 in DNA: TGTGCCACCAGTGATTCACAGGACAGGCTTGCGGACTATGGCCACACCTTC. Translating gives CATSDSQDRLADYGHTF.

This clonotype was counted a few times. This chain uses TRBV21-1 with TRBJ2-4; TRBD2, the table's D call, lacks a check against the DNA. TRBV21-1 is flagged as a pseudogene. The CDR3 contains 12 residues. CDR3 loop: CASSRPSGVQYF. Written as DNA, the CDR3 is TGTGCCAGCAGCAGGCCCTCGGGCGTTCAGTACTTC.

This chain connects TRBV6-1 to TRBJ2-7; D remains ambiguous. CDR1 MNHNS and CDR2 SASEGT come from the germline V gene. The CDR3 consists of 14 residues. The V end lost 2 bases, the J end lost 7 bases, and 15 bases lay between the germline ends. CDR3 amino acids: CASSEHGKTLEQYF. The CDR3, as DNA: TGTGCCAGCAGTGAACATGGGAAAACGCTAGAGCAGTACTTC.

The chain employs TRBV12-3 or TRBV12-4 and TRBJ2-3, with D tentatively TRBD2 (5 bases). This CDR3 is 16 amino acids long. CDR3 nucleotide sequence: TGTGCATCAGCGGAAGGACCCAGAGTTTCCACAGATACGCAGTATTTT. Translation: CASAEGPRVSTDTQYF.